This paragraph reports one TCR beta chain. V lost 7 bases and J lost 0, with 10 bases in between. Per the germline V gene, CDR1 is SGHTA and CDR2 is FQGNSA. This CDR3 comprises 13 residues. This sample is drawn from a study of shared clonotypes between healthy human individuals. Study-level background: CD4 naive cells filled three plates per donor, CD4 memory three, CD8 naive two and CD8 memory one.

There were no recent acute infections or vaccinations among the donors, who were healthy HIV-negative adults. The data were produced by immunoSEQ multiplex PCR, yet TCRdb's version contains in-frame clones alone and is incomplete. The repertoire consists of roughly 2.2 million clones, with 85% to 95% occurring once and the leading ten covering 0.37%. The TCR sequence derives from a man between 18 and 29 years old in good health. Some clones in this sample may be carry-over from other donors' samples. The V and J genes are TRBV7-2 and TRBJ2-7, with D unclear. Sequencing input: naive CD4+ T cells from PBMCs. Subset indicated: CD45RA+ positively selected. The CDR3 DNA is TGTGCCAGCACTCTGTACCCCTCCTACGAGCAGTACTTC. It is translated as CASTLYPSYEQYF.